This TCR beta chain was sequenced for a study of T cells in Graves' hyperthyroidism and ophthalmopathy. Turning to the study itself: Once the initial diagnosis was made, peripheral blood was obtained before any treatment. Study-wide points: The majority of expanded thyroid clonotypes above 0.001 also appeared in blood.

CDR3 length equals 13 residues. Germline CDR1 SEHNR, CDR2 FQNEAQ (reference sequence). V shed 6 bases and J shed 6 bases, with 15 bases lying between them. Hyperthyroidism had been newly diagnosed in patients aged 18 to 65, and its duration was under 2 months. This clonotype was picked up a small number of times. Its antigen is undetermined. TCR beta CDR3 sequences were amplified from RNA transcripts. The HTBI primer set was used in a first-round RT-PCR of the TCR CDR3. TCRdb itself ran the multiplex PCR reads through MiXCR, one entry per CDR3 protein. The repertoire consists of roughly 740,000 distinct CDR3 sequences, with around 15% occurring once and the leading ten covering 8.4%.

Material: blood. This clonotype was obtained from a man aged 18-30 years with Graves' hyperthyroidism. The V and J genes are TRBV7-9 and TRBJ2-7; tentatively, D is TRBD1 or TRBD2 (5 bases each). The CDR3: CASSLKGPTEQYF. The CDR3 nucleotides read TGTGCCAGCAGTCTAAAGGGACCCACCGAGCAGTACTTC. The full variable domain, its missing parts supplied by reference TRBV7-9 and TRBJ2-7, is DTGVSQNPRHKITKRGQNVTFRCDPISEHNRLYWYRQTLGQGPEFLTYFQNEAQLEKSRLLSDRFSAERPKGSFSTLEIQRTEQGDSAMYLCASSLKGPTEQYFGPGTRLTVT.